The 14 T cell receptor beta chains listed next were all sequenced from one sample in a study of early T cells in non-severe SARS-CoV-2 infection (dated by TCRdb to the early 2020s). The method was 5' RACE. The instrument was a NextSeq 500. TCRdb reanalyzed the raw reads on its own, using fastp at Q25 for trimming and MiXCR for clone calling, and kept in-frame beta chains. Rows with one shared CDR3 protein collapse into an entry with the most common genes and DNA. The sample data list 30,000 to 40,000 distinct CDR3 sequences, and less than 5.5% of these were observed just once. Approximately 14% of the sample is in the top ten clones. Sequences were obtained from whole blood. The receptors stem from an adult who was a healthcare worker with PCR-confirmed SARS-CoV-2 infection or an uninfected control (not recorded which).

This clonotype was seen only a few times. V and J are TRBV19 and TRBJ2-1, with D unresolved. Trimming cost V 0 bases and J 4 bases, with 13 bases left between them. The CDR3 runs to 16 residues. Germline V gene data show CDR1 as LNHDA and CDR2 as SQIVND (reference sequence). CDR3 DNA sequence: TGTGCCAGTAGTATAGAAGACACGGATTGGTACAATGAGCAGTTCTTC. It translates to CASSIEDTDWYNEQFF.

In this sample, this clonotype turned up many times. The DNA of the CDR3 is TGCAGTGCTAGAGGTGGGGGGAGGGGGCACAGCTCCTACAATGAGCAGTTCTTC. It codes for CSARGGGRGHSSYNEQFF. The chain employs TRBV20-1 and TRBJ2-1; perhaps D is TRBD1 or TRBD2 (7 bases each). The CDR3 is 18 amino acids. CDR1 and CDR2 from the germline V gene are DFQATT and SNEGSKA (reference sequence). Trimming shortened V by 1 base and J by 0 bases, and 19 bases separated the two germline ends.

The chain joins TRBV18 to TRBJ2-1, with D uncertain. Germline loops: CDR1 KGHSH, CDR2 LQKENI. V lost 6 bases, J lost 9 bases, and 9 bases lay in between. There are 11 residues in the CDR3. The CDR3 reads CASSPTGEQFF. Here the CDR3 DNA reads TGTGCCAGCTCGCCAACGGGTGAGCAGTTCTTC.

This clonotype was observed a few times. The chain recombines TRBV5-1 with TRBJ2-1; 8 bases match TRBD1. This CDR3 has 14 amino acids. The germline V gene has CDR1 SGHRS and CDR2 YFSETQ. V lost 4 bases to trimming and J lost 6 bases; unmatched junction nucleotides: 6. CDR3 coding DNA: TGCGCCAGCAGCAGACAGGGGCGAATCAATGAGCAGTTCTTC. Its protein is CASSRQGRINEQFF.

This clonotype has only a few counts. The gene calls are TRBV19 and TRBJ2-3; D is undetermined. This CDR3 is 15 amino acids long. V was cut by 5 bases and J by 2 bases, with 14 bases left in between. Germline assignment: CDR1 LNHDA and CDR2 SQIVND (reference sequence). CDR3 coding DNA: TGTGCCAGTAGTCTTGGACCGACCGACACAGATACGCAGTATTTT. This codes for CASSLGPTDTDTQYF.

This clonotype has at least ten counts. CDR3 amino acids: CASTRTSGGALEQFF. CDR3 sequence (DNA): TGTGCCAGTACCCGAACTAGCGGGGGGGCCCTTGAGCAGTTCTTC. The genes are TRBV19 and TRBJ2-1; TRBD2 agrees at 13 bases. Trimming removed 7 bases from V and 9 bases from J; junction bases left unmatched: 9. The V gene's germline CDR1 is LNHDA and CDR2 SQIVND (reference sequence). The CDR3 consists of 15 residues.

In its sample, this clonotype was seen a few times. The chain couples TRBV14 to TRBJ2-1; 10 positions agree with TRBD2. Germline V gene lookup returns CDR1 SGHDN and CDR2 FVKESK. J was trimmed by 4 bases and V by 2 bases; bases with no gene match: 5. The length of the CDR3 is 16 residues. The CDR3: CASSQLSGGLYNEQFF. The CDR3 bases are TGTGCCAGCAGCCAACTTAGCGGGGGGCTATACAATGAGCAGTTCTTC.

The chain is built from TRBV4-1 and TRBJ1-1; D is uncertain. The CDR3 is 16 residues long. Germline values: CDR1 MGHRA, CDR2 YSYEKL. V was cut by 2 bases and J by 3 bases, with 16 bases left in between. The CDR3 sequence is CASSQSPPGTHTEAFF. Here the CDR3 DNA reads TGCGCCAGCAGCCAATCCCCCCCCGGAACCCACACTGAAGCTTTCTTT.

V and J are TRBV5-5 and TRBJ2-5, with D hard to call. This CDR3 is 14 amino acids long. Trimming pared 2 bases from V and 4 bases from J, leaving 12 bases between. Germline V gene lookup returns CDR1 SGHKS and CDR2 YYEKEE (reference sequence). For the CDR3, the DNA is TGTGCCAGCAGCTTAAATAGCTCCCCAGAGACCCAGTACTTC. Amino acids: CASSLNSSPETQYF.

The rearrangement uses TRBV4-1 and TRBJ2-4, with 9 positions matching TRBD2. Trimming removed 1 base from V and 13 bases from J; junction bases left unmatched: 8. Looked up from germline, CDR1 is MGHRA and CDR2 is YSYEKL. The CDR3 extends over 14 amino acids. CDR3 residues: CASSQVYLAGRQYF. Written as DNA, the CDR3 is TGCGCCAGCAGCCAAGTGTACCTAGCGGGGCGACAGTACTTC.

This clonotype has ten or more counts. The rearrangement links TRBV6-1 to TRBJ1-1, with no clear D. The CDR3 has 11 amino acids. Looked up from germline, CDR1 is MNHNS and CDR2 is SASEGT. The germline V and J ends were trimmed by 5 bases and 2 bases, with 3 bases remaining between them. CDR3 sequence (DNA): TGTGCCAGCAGTCACAACACTGAAGCTTTCTTT. Translating gives CASSHNTEAFF.

This clonotype has only a few counts. The rearrangement uses TRBV9 and TRBJ2-2, with 7 bases lining up with TRBD1. Germline loops: CDR1 SGDLS, CDR2 YYNGEE. CDR3 length: 14 residues. V was clipped by 2 bases and J by 5 bases; unmatched bases: 3. Here the CDR3 reads CASSVTGVTGELFF. The CDR3 nucleotides are TGTGCCAGCAGCGTTACAGGGGTAACCGGGGAGCTGTTTTTT.

The table lists this clonotype with many counts. The chain recombines TRBV29-1 with TRBJ2-7; 10 nucleotides align to TRBD2. The CDR3 covers 13 residues. The germline CDR1 and CDR2 sequences are SQVTM and ANQGSEA. Trimming removed 4 bases from V and 6 bases from J; junction bases left unmatched: 6. CDR3 bases: TGCAGCGTTGTGGTACTAGCGGGGATCGAGCAGTACTTC. Translated, it gives CSVVVLAGIEQYF.

The genes are TRBV2 and TRBJ2-1; TRBD2 agrees at 10 bases. CDR1 is SNHLY, CDR2 FYNNEI, per germline. The CDR3 runs 16 residues. The junction had 10 bases not matched to a gene; V was cut back by 2 bases and J by 9 bases. DNA for the CDR3: TGTGCCAGCAGTGAACCCTTCCAGCGGGGGGGCAGTGAGCAGTTCTTC. Protein product: CASSEPFQRGGSEQFF.